This T cell receptor beta chain was sequenced for a study of blood T cell repertoires in COVID-19. Study information: Acute and convalescent COVID-19 samples came from the United States, Italy and Spain. PBMCs, B-cell-depleted T cells, or T cells provided the cDNA or gDNA that made up the material.

Per the study methods: It was from reference gene primer amplification that nucleated cell counts were estimated. The table came from immunoSEQ multiplex PCR; TCRdb's copy has only in-frame clones and leaves some out. V, J and clone size derive from that table, while D and trimming were established from the DNA sequence. Of under 300,000 clones in the sample, 70% to 90% were seen once. Trimming took off 0 bases at V and 5 bases at J, with 14 bases between the two ends. Germline V CDR1 and CDR2: SGDLS, YYNGEE. The CDR3 extends over 15 amino acids. The material sequenced was peripheral blood. The clonotype was recovered from a man aged 60 to 75 who had recovered from COVID-19. The gene calls are TRBV9 and TRBJ1-1; a weak D match, TRBD1 (5 bases). CDR3 DNA: TGTGCCAGCAGCGTAGCTAGTCAGGGTGGAACTGAAGCTTTCTTT. It translates to CASSVASQGGTEAFF.